Sequencing of this T cell receptor (beta chain) was carried out in a study of T cells in Graves' hyperthyroidism and ophthalmopathy (dated by TCRdb to the late 2010s). At the level of the whole study: Peripheral blood samples were taken at initial diagnosis, before any treatment was given. TCR V-J signatures able to tell the groups apart were searched for in a discovery cohort of about a hundred patients, of whom about 40 had Graves' ophthalmopathy and some 60 had stable Graves' hyperthyroidism. Thyroid tissue and blood T-cell repertoires from about six Graves' hyperthyroidism patients were also compared in the study. Once sampling was done, hyperthyroidism patients were given methimazole at a starting dose of 30 mg daily, whereas ophthalmopathy patients were given high-dose intravenous methylprednisolone. The approximately 100 discovery patients were randomly divided into training and test sets at a 7:3 ratio. The paper reports TCR Vbeta CDR3 sequencing of fewer than 150 peripheral blood samples: around 41 ophthalmopathy, approximately 74 hyperthyroidism and approximately 17 progressor patients. An independent validation cohort of around 19 hyperthyroidism patients and about 15 patients who later progressed to ophthalmopathy tested prospective prediction of ophthalmopathy. Beyond this particular receptor, the publication reports: No statistical method was used to set the sample size in advance, and investigators knew the group allocation. In cross-validation, a model built on a 13 V-J signature told ophthalmopathy apart from stable hyperthyroidism with just under 90% sensitivity and approximately 81% specificity, and in testing the same model reached 80%/75%. Blood samples also contained most of the expanded thyroid clonotypes (frequency above 0.001), which suggests that blood repertoires may reflect thyroid immune responses. In validation, progression to ophthalmopathy was predicted by the model with roughly 69% sensitivity and 72% to 85% specificity, a median of around 5.9 months before onset.

This clonotype was detected ten times or more. This clone's antigen is unknown. No clone much larger than this one lies a single base away; base qualities are absent. The TCR beta CDR3 regions were amplified from RNA transcripts. For the first round of RT-PCR on the TCR CDR3, the HTBI primer set was used together with the Qiagen OneStep RT-PCR kit. Libraries were constructed in a second round of multiplex PCR, after which size selection and purification were carried out. Paired-end sequencing of the libraries was performed with 100 bp reads on an Illumina HiSeq2000. On the study's bioinformatics: SOAPnuke was used to process the raw data, with reads discarded if the reads contained adapters or uncalled bases, had a mean Phred below 15, or lacked an exact constant-primer or identifier match. COPE v1.2.5 was used to merge the high-quality paired reads, and each unique nucleotide sequence was defined as a clonotype. Clonotypes were aligned to IMGT TRBV, TRBD and TRBJ reference segments using MiTCR v1.1. Only V-J combinations with frequency above 0.0001, covering about 99% of repertoires, were analysed. The TCS score was defined as the ratio of F50 (clonal expansion) to E x V (chaos), calculated using BLOSUM62-based TCRdist between CDR3 peptides within each V-J. Welch's t-statistics and random forest reduced 514 V-J features to 10 to 15, which were used in a naive Bayes classifier (R e1071). TCRdb reprocessed the public reads (quality trimming at Q25 with fastp, clone calling with MiXCR) and kept in-frame beta chains. One record per CDR3 amino acid sequence lists the most common genes and DNA. The V and J calls were not made by the authors but by TCRdb's processing. Present in this sample are roughly 510,000 distinct CDR3 sequences, roughly 20% of which were seen just once. In total, the top ten clones hold about 30% of the sample.

Counted from cysteine to phenylalanine, this CDR3 has 14 amino acids. Just CDR3 DNA is preserved here, 42 bases in frame from base 1. V loses 5 bases, J loses 5 bases, and the germline ends lie 16 bases apart. Stable Graves' hyperthyroidism was defined as no progression to ophthalmopathy during 18 months of follow-up. Hyperthyroidism patients were aged 18 to 65 years and newly diagnosed, with disease duration of less than 2 months. Any patient with an uncontrolled infection, another autoimmune disease, pregnancy or lactation was excluded. Diagnoses were based on clinical symptoms, serum thyroxine and TRAb, thyroid ultrasound and orbital computed tomography. PBMCs were separated from roughly 9.3 ml of fresh peripheral blood using Ficoll-Paque density gradient centrifugation. Total RNA was extracted using Trizol reagent, and RNA quality was assessed on an Agilent 2100 Bioanalyzer.

The origin of this receptor is a man aged 18 to 30 with Graves' hyperthyroidism. The rearranged chain carries TRBV12-3 or TRBV12-4 and TRBJ2-7, and perhaps TRBD1 as D gene, on 8 matching bases. The sequenced material came from blood. CDR3 loop: CASSIRTGRDEQYF. The DNA sequence is given as TGTGCCAGCAGTATCAGGACAGGGAGGGACGAGCAGTACTTC.